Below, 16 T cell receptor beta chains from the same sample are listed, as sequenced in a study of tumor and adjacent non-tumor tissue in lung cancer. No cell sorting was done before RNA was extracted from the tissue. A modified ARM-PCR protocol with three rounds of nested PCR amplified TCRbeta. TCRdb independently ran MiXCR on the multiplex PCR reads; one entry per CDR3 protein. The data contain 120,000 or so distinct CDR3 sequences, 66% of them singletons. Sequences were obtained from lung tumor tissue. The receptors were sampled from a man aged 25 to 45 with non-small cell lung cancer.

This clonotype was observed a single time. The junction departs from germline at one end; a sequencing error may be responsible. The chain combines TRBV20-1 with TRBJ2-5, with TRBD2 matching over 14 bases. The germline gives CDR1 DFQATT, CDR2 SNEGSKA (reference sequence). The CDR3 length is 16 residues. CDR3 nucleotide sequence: TGCGGTGCTCCACCGTGGGGGACTAGCGGGGGCTCGGCCCAGTACTTC. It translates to CGAPPWGTSGGSAQYF.

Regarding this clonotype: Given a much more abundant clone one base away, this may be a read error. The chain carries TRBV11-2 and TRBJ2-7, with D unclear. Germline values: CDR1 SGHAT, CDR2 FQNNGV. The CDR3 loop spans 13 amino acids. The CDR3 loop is CASSSTSDSERYF. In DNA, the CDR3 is TGTGCCAGCAGCTCAACCTCTGATTCCGAGCGGTACTTC.

The CDR3 nucleotides read TGTGCCAGCAAGGTGACAAACTATGGCTACACCTTC. Protein: CASKVTNYGYTF. The chain employs TRBV6-1 and TRBJ1-2; the D is unclear. The germline V gene encodes CDR1 MNHNS and CDR2 SASEGT. Trimming left V 7 bases short and J 2 bases short, with 8 bases between. The CDR3 extends over 12 amino acids.

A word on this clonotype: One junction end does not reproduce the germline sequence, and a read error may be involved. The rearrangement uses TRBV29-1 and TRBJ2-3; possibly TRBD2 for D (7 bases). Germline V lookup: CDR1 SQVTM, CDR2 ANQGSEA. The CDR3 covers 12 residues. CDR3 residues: CSGGGDTDMQYF. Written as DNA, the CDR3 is TGCAGCGGAGGGGGGGACACAGATATGCAGTATTTT.

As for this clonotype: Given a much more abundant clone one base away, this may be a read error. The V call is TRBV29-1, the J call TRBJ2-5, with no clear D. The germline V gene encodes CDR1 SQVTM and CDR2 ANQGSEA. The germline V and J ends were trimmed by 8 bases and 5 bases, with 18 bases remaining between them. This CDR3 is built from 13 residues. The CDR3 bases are TGCAGCACAGCCGGGTCGAAATGGGAGACCCAGTACTTC. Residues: CSTAGSKWETQYF.

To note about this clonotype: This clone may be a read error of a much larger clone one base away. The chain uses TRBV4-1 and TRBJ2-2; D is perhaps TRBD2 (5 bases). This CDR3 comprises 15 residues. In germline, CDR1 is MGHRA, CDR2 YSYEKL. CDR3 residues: CASSHPTANTGEPFF. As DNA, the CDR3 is TGCGCCAGCAGCCACCCCACAGCTAACACCGGGGAGCCGTTTTTT.

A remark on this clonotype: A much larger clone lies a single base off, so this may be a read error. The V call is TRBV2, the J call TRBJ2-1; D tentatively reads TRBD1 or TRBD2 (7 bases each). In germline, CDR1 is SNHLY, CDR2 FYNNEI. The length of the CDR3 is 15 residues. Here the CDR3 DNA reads TGTGCCTGCAGGGGGATGGGAGGGAGGCCCAATGAGCAGTTCTTC. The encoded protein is CACRGMGGRPNEQFF.

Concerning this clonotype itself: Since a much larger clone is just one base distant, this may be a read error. The CDR3 spells CSGGGQTEAFF. CDR3 sequence (DNA): TGCAGCGGTGGAGGCCAGACTGAAGCTTTCTTT. The chain joins TRBV29-1 to TRBJ1-1; D gene unclear. V lost 7 bases, J lost 5 bases, and 11 bases lay in between. The CDR3 covers 11 residues. CDR1 and CDR2 (germline): SQVTM, ANQGSEA.

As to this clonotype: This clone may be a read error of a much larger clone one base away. This chain's CDR3 is CASSQSPAKIASEQFF. CDR3 coding DNA: TGCGCCAGCAGCCAAAGCCCAGCCAAGATCGCTAGTGAGCAGTTCTTC. The chain has TRBV4-1 and TRBJ2-1; D gene ambiguous. Germline-derived CDR1 and CDR2 are MGHRA and YSYEKL. The CDR3 is 16 residues long. The V end was cut by 2 bases, the J end by 9 bases, with 20 bases between.

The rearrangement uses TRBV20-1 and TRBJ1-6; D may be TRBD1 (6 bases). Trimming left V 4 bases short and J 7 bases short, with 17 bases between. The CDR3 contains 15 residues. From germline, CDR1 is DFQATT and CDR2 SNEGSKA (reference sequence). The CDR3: CSAIRDRLGNSPLHF. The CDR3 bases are TGCAGTGCTATACGCGACAGGTTAGGGAATTCACCCCTCCACTTT.

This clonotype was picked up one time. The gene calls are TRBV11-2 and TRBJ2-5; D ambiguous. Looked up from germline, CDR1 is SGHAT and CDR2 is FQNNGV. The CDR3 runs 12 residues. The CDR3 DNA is TGTGTCACCGCGTACGTCGAAGAGACCCAGTACTTC. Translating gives CVTAYVEETQYF.

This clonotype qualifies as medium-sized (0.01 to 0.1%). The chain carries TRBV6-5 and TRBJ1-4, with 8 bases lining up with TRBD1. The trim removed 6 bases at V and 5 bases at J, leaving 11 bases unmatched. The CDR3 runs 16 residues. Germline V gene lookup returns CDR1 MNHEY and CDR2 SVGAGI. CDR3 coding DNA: TGTGCCAGCAGACCCGGTGGCAGGGGGCTGAATGAAAAACTGTTTTTT. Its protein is CASRPGGRGLNEKLFF.

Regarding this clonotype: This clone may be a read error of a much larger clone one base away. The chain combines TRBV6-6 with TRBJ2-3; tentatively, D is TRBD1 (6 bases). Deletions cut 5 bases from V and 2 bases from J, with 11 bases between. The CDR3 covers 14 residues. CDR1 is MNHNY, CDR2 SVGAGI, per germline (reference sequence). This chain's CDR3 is CASSLVGATDTQYF. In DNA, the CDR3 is TGTGCCAGCAGTCTAGTGGGGGCCACAGATACGCAGTATTTT.

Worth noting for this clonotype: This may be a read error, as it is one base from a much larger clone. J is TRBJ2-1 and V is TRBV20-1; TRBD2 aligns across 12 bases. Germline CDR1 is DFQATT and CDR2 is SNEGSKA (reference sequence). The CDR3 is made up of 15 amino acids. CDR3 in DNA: TGCAGTGCTAGAGATCCTAGCGGGGGGGACAATGAGCAGTCCTTC. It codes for CSARDPSGGDNEQSF.

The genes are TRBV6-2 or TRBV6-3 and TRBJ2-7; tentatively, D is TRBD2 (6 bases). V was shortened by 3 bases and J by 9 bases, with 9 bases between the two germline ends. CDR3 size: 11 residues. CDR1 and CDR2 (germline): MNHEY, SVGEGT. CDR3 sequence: CASSYSEGQYF. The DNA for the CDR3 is TGTGCCAGCAGTTATTCGGAGGGGCAGTACTTC.

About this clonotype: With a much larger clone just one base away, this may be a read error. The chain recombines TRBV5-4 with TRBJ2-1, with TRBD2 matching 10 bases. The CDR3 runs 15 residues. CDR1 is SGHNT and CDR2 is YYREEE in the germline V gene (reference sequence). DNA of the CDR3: TGTACCAGCAGATCCGGACTAGCGGATTACAATGAGCAGTTCTTC. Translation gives CTSRSGLADYNEQFF.